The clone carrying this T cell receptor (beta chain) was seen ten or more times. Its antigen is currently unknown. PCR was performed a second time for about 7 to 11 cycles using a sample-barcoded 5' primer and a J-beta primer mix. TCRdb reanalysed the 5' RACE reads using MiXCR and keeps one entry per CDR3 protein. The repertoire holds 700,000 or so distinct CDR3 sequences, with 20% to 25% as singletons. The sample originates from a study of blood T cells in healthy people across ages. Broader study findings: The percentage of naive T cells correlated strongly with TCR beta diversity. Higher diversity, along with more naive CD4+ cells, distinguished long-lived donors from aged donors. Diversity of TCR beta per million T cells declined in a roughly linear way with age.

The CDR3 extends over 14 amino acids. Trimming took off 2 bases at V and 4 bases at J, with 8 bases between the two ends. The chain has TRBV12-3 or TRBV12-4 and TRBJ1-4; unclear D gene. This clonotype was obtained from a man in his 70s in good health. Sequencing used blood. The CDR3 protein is CASSLNRNNEKLFF. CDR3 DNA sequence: TGTGCCAGCAGTTTAAACAGAAATAATGAAAAACTGTTTTTT.